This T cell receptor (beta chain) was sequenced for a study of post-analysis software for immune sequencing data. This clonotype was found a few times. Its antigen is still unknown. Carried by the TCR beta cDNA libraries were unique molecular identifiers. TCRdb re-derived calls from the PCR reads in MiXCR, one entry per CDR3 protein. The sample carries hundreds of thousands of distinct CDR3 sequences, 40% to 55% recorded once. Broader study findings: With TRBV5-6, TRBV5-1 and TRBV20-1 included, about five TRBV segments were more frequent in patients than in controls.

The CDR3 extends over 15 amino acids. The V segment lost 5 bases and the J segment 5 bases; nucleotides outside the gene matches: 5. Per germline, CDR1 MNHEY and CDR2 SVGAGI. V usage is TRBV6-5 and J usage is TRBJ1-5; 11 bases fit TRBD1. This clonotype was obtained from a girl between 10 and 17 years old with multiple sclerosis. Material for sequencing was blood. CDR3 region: CASSTGQGDDQPQHF. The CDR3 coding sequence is TGTGCCAGCAGTACGGGACAGGGGGACGATCAGCCCCAGCATTTT.